This T cell receptor (beta chain) was observed in a study of blood T cell repertoires in COVID-19. Germline V gives CDR1 WSHSY, CDR2 SAAADI. V was cut by 4 bases and J by 2 bases, with 11 bases left in between. The CDR3 covers 14 residues. Original data processing: The authors estimated nucleated cell counts from reference gene primer amplification. Profiling relied on immunoSEQ multiplex PCR, and the TCRdb table lists in-frame clones only, not all of them. V, J and clone size derive from that table, while D and trimming were established from the DNA sequence. The table lists approximately 140,000 clones, approximately 88% of them singletons. This clone was recorded only once.

The chain uses TRBV10-2 and TRBJ1-2; D is possibly TRBD1 (6 bases). Sequenced sample: PBMCs or T cells enriched from blood (not recorded which). The sequence was collected from a man aged 35 to 55 with acute COVID-19. CDR3 DNA sequence: TGCGCCAGCAGTGCTGCAGGGACAAACTATGGCTACACCTTC. The encoded protein is CASSAAGTNYGYTF.